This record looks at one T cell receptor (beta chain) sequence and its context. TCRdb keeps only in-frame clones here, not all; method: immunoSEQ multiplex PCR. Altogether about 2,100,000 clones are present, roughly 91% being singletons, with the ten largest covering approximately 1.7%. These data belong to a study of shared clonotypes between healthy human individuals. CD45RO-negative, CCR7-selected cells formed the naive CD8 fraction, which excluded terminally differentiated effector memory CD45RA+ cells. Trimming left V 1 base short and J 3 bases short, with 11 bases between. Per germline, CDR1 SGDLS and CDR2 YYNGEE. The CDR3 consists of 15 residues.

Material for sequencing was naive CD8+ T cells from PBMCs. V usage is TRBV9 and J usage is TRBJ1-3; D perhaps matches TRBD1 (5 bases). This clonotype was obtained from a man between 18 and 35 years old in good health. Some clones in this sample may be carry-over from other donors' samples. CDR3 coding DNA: TGTGCCAGCAGCGTATCAGGGATTGGTGGAAACACCATATATTTT. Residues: CASSVSGIGGNTIYF.